What follows are 17 T cell receptor beta chains derived from one specimen sequenced in a study of cytomegalovirus exposure and HLA in healthy donors. Use of 60 Vbeta and 13 Jbeta primers characterized the PCR. Libraries were prepared by immunoSEQ multiplex PCR; TCRdb keeps only in-frame clonotypes and omits some of them. The sample yields some 150,000 clones, 60% to 80% seen once. Sample: PBMCs. The source of these receptors is a male donor in good health and CMV-seronegative.

Comment on this clone: Other DNA sequences of this sample code for an identical CDR3. The chain uses TRBV9 and TRBJ1-3, with a weak D call TRBD1 (6 bases). The CDR3 sequence is 14 residues long. Looked up from germline, CDR1 is SGDLS and CDR2 is YYNGEE. V lost 2 bases, J lost 4 bases, and 10 bases lay in between. Here the CDR3 reads CASSVTGSGNTIYF. CDR3 DNA sequence: TGTGCCAGCAGCGTCACAGGGAGCGGAAACACCATATATTTT.

The chain employs TRBV29-1 and TRBJ1-2, with a tentative D call TRBD1 (6 bases). This CDR3 spans 13 amino acids. V dropped 3 bases and J dropped 7 bases, with 15 bases sitting between them. Germline CDR1 is SQVTM and CDR2 is ANQGSEA. The CDR3 protein is CSVEWAGEGGYTF. The CDR3 nucleotides are TGCAGCGTTGAGTGGGCAGGGGAAGGTGGCTACACCTTC.

The rearrangement joins TRBV6-1 to TRBJ1-2; 9 positions match TRBD1. Germline-derived CDR1 and CDR2 are MNHNS and SASEGT. CDR3 length: 15 amino acids. The V gene end was trimmed by 7 bases and the J gene end by 4 bases; junction bases not matched to a gene: 10. CDR3 in DNA: TGTGCCAGCAAGAAGGATAGGGACAGGGTCTATGGCTACACCTTC. Amino acid sequence: CASKKDRDRVYGYTF.

The genes are TRBV25-1 and TRBJ1-3; D perhaps matches TRBD1 (5 bases). CDR1 and CDR2 (germline): MGHDK, SYGVNS. The CDR3 spans 16 residues. V was trimmed by 8 bases and J by 2 bases, leaving 19 bases between them. The CDR3 is CASEKGTSLTGNTIYF. The CDR3, as DNA: TGTGCCAGCGAAAAAGGGACTAGTTTAACTGGAAACACCATATATTTT.

The genes are TRBV5-1 and TRBJ1-6, with D possibly matching TRBD1 (5 bases). Trimming left V 0 bases short and J 1 base short, with 5 bases between. The CDR3 is 15 residues long. Germline CDR1 and CDR2: SGHRS and YFSETQ. The DNA for the CDR3 is TGCGCCAGCAGCTTGGGGACATCCTATAATTCACCCCTCCACTTT. This translates into CASSLGTSYNSPLHF. Full variable domain (missing parts from reference TRBV5-1 and TRBJ1-6): KAGVTQTPRYLIKTRGQQVTLSCSPISGHRSVSWYQQTPGQGLQFLFEYFSETQRNKGNFPGRFSGRQFSNSRSEMNVSTLELGDSALYLCASSLGTSYNSPLHFGNGTRLTVT.

The chain is built from TRBV10-3 and TRBJ1-2; D might be TRBD1 (5 bases). The germline V gene has CDR1 ENHRY and CDR2 SYGVKD. This CDR3 contains 17 residues. V was clipped by 0 bases and J by 1 base, with 15 bases between them. CDR3 coding DNA: TGTGCCATCAGTGAGTCGGGTGCGACAGACCTTAACTATGGCTACACCTTC. Protein product: CAISESGATDLNYGYTF.

V usage is TRBV10-3 and J usage is TRBJ2-7; TRBD2 might be the D (7 bases). Germline V gene data show CDR1 as ENHRY and CDR2 as SYGVKD. Trimming stripped 9 bases from V and 5 bases from J, with 20 bases between. The CDR3 is 14 residues long. DNA of the CDR3: TGTGCCATGAGAGGGGGGGCGCAATCGCACGAGCAGTACTTC. Its protein is CAMRGGAQSHEQYF.

The chain uses TRBV27 and TRBJ1-6; TRBD1 aligns across 8 bases. The CDR3 is made up of 14 amino acids. With 5 bases clipped from V and 5 bases from J, the junction kept 2 bases outside the gene matches. The germline gives CDR1 MNHEY, CDR2 SMNVEV (reference sequence). Here the CDR3 reads CASSRDRHNSPLHF. For the CDR3, the DNA is TGTGCCAGCAGTCGGGACAGGCATAATTCACCCCTCCACTTT.

The V gene is TRBV30, the J gene TRBJ2-6; possibly TRBD1 for D (6 bases). Between the trimmed V and J ends, which lost 1 base and 0 bases, there was a span of 13 bases. The length of the CDR3 is 17 residues. Germline V CDR1 and CDR2: GTSNPN, SVGIG (reference sequence). Here the CDR3 DNA reads TGTGCCTGGAGTGCCGACAGGCTTTCCTCTGGGGCCAACGTCCTGACTTTC. Translated: CAWSADRLSSGANVLTF.

The chain combines TRBV6-1 with TRBJ1-5; 8 nucleotides match TRBD1. There are 15 residues in the CDR3. The germline V gene has CDR1 MNHNS and CDR2 SASEGT. The trim removed 3 bases at V and 5 bases at J, leaving 6 bases unmatched. The CDR3 here is CASSEAGGFDQPQHF. The CDR3 DNA is TGTGCCAGCAGTGAGGCAGGGGGCTTTGATCAGCCCCAGCATTTT.

J is TRBJ1-1 and V is TRBV2; 8 nucleotides align to TRBD1. CDR3 length equals 15 residues. Germline V gene lookup returns CDR1 SNHLY and CDR2 FYNNEI. The V gene end was trimmed by 2 bases and the J gene end by 1 base; junction bases not matched to a gene: 3. The CDR3 is CASSERGQGNTEAFF. In DNA, the CDR3 is TGTGCCAGCAGTGAAAGAGGACAGGGGAACACTGAAGCTTTCTTT.

The chain recombines TRBV11-3 with TRBJ1-1, with D unresolved. With 6 bases removed from V and 2 bases from J, the gap between germline ends came to 13 bases. Germline CDR1 is SGHNT and CDR2 is YENEEA. The CDR3 loop spans 14 amino acids. In nucleotides, the CDR3 is TGTGCCAGCAGTGAAGTCGCGGGTAACACTGAAGCTTTCTTT. Amino acids: CASSEVAGNTEAFF.

J is TRBJ1-1 and V is TRBV5-4, with D hard to call. The CDR3 is made up of 17 amino acids. The germline V gene has CDR1 SGHNT and CDR2 YYREEE (reference sequence). V dropped 0 bases and J dropped 1 base, with 16 bases sitting between them. CDR3 sequence reads: CASSLVPLGEGNTEAFF. The DNA for the CDR3 is TGTGCCAGCAGCTTGGTACCGTTAGGAGAGGGGAACACTGAAGCTTTCTTT.

As to this clone: A read error may produce the germline difference seen at one junction end. Different DNA sequences within this sample yield the same CDR3. The chain has TRBV11-3 and TRBJ1-1; D uncertain. From germline, CDR1 is SGHNT and CDR2 YENEEA. This CDR3 spans 16 amino acids. In DNA form, the CDR3 reads TGTGCCAGCAGCTTAGTAGGAGGGTCGGCGGGTTCTGAGGCTTTCTTT. Its protein product is CASSLVGGSAGSEAFF.

As DNA, the CDR3 is TGTGCCAGCAGTATAACATTAATAGGGAGCGCGCAACGAGGCAATCAGCCCCAGCATTTT. The encoded protein is CASSITLIGSAQRGNQPQHF. The chain has TRBV28 and TRBJ1-5, with D hard to call. Germline-derived CDR1 and CDR2 are MDHEN and SYDVKM. The CDR3 runs 20 residues. The germline V and J ends were trimmed by 5 bases and 2 bases, with 28 bases remaining between them.

A remark on this clone: The junction and the germline gene differ at one end; a read error may be behind it. V usage is TRBV7-9 and J usage is TRBJ2-5, with TRBD2 matching over 12 bases. This CDR3 contains 17 residues. Germline loops: CDR1 SEHNR, CDR2 FQNEAQ (reference sequence). The DNA for the CDR3 is TGTTCCAGCATGCGCCTAGCGGGGGGGCAATCCCAAGAGACCCAGTACTTC. It codes for CSSMRLAGGQSQETQYF.

The chain couples TRBV29-1 to TRBJ2-7, with D tentatively TRBD1 (5 bases). The germline CDR1 and CDR2 sequences are SQVTM and ANQGSEA. There are 13 residues in the CDR3. V lost 6 bases and J 0 bases, leaving 12 bases between the germline ends. The CDR3: CSVVDTTSYEQYF. The CDR3 bases are TGCAGCGTGGTGGACACTACCTCCTACGAGCAGTACTTC.